A single TCR beta chain is shown here with its context. Antigen unknown. Its ends do not fully match the called genes, so a read error is possible. The CDR3 totals 14 residues. Germline V gene data show CDR1 as SGHAT and CDR2 as FQNNGV. Each CDR3 protein is one row after TCRdb ran MiXCR on the reads. The sample includes 800,000 to 950,000 distinct CDR3 sequences, about 33% of them seen just once. The data originate from a study of T cell repertoires in cytomegalovirus infection. Study-level points and caveats: Identification of carriers of CMV plus the relevant HLA was performed using cumulative public TCR beta family frequency. In two of eight donors, the top clonotype was HLA-C-restricted CMV-specific.

The chain joins TRBV11-2 to TRBJ2-7; 7 bases are a match to TRBD2. The TCR originated in a human donor in good health (CMV status not recorded). Some clones in this sample may be carry-over from other donors' samples. Sample: cultured CD8+ T cells from PBMCs, taken from culture after CMV antigen stimulation. The CDR3: CASSSSGLNYEQYF. The CDR3 DNA follows: TGTGCCAGTAGCTCCTCGGGACTAAACTACGAGCAGTACTTC.